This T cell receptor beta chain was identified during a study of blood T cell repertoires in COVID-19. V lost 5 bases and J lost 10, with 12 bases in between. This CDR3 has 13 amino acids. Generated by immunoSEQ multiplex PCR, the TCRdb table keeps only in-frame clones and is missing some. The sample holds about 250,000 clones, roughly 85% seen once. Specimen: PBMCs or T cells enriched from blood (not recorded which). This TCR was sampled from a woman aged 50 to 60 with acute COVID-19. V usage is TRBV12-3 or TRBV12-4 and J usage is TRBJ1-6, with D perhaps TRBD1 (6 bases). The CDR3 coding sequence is TGTGCCAGCAGTACTCGGACAGAGTCACCCCTCCACTTT. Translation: CASSTRTESPLHF.